This T cell receptor beta chain stems from a study of regulatory T cells in long-lasting Graves disease. General study results and limits: Patients whose Graves' disease persisted exhibited lower TCR diversity than those newly diagnosed.

Time point indicated: newly diagnosed GD, antithyroid drugs for less than 3 months. Following extraction of RNA from PBMCs, that RNA was used to make the TCR library. The CDR3 is 15 amino acids. V shed 3 bases and J shed 8 bases, with 19 bases lying between them. Germline V CDR1 and CDR2: KGHSH, LQKENI. This clonotype was seen at least ten times. Its matching antigen is unknown. Relying on iRepertoire HTBI primers and Arm-PCR of CDR3 regions, the team built TCR beta libraries. Using its own MiXCR run on the multiplex PCR reads, TCRdb lists one record per CDR3 protein. The sample contains about 360,000 distinct CDR3 sequences, around 15% of which appear only once. These data were also filed under a second study, of T cells in Graves' hyperthyroidism and ophthalmopathy. That paper notes: With the HTBI primer set, the TCR CDR3 went through a first round of RT-PCR.

The TCR was taken from a woman aged 18-30 years with Graves disease. The source was peripheral blood mononuclear cells (PBMCs), collected at new diagnosis, from a patient treated with antithyroid drugs. This chain connects TRBV18 to TRBJ1-2, with D maybe TRBD1 (5 bases). The CDR3 DNA follows: TGTGCCAGCTCACCGGTTTTGGCGATGAAGGGGGGCTACACCTTC. It translates to CASSPVLAMKGGYTF.